The clone carrying this T cell receptor beta chain was counted between two and nine times. The antigen remains undetermined. Sequencing used cDNA as its template, made by extracting RNA and reverse transcribing it. Some clones are missing from TCRdb's copy, which holds only in-frame ones; the method was immunoSEQ multiplex PCR. The sample has roughly 250,000 clones; 60% are singletons. Treatment denoted: oral pan-JAK inhibitor, 5-10 mg twice daily. Peripheral blood, together with lesional scalp punch biopsies, was collected from alopecia areata patients. This specimen comes from a study of CD8+ T cells in alopecia areata. CDR3 length: 11 residues. Trimming left V 6 bases short and J 3 bases short, with 6 bases between. The germline V gene has CDR1 ENHRY and CDR2 SYGVKD. General study points: The study found TCR sharing across patients less clear than in mice, possibly for HLA reasons.

The V call is TRBV10-3, the J call TRBJ2-7; D ambiguous. The sample was CD4+ T cells sorted from blood, taken at roughly week 52, from a patient treated with tofacitinib. The clonotype originates from a human donor with alopecia areata. The CDR3 nucleotides read TGTGCCATCAGCGGCGACTACGAGCAGTACTTC. Encoded protein: CAISGDYEQYF.